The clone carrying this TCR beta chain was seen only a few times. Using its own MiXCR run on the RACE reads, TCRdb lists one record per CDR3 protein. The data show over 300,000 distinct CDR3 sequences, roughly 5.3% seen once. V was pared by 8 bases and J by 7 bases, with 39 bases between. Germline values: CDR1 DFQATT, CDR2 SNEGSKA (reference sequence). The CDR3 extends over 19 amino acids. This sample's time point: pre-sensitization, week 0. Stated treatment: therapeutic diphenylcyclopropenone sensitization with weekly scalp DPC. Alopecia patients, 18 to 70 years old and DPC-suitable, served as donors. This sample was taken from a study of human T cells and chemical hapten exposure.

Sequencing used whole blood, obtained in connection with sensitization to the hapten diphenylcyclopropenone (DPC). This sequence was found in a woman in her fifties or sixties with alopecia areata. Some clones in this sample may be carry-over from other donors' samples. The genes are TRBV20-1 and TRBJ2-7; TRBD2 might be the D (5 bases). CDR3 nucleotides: TGCAGTCCAACCGTACTCCTCCACCGGGAAAGCCGGCTCTTTGGGGAGCAGTACTTC. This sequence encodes CSPTVLLHRESRLFGEQYF.